This T cell receptor (beta chain) is drawn from a study of blood T cell repertoires in COVID-19. CDR1 and CDR2 from the germline V gene are LNHDA and SQIVND (reference sequence). Between the trimmed V and J ends, which lost 5 bases and 5 bases, there was a span of 12 bases. This CDR3 region has 13 residues. Method: immunoSEQ multiplex PCR; TCRdb's copy keeps in-frame clones and lacks some. The sample consists of 120,000 or so clones, around nine tenths of them appearing once. The sequence came from a man in his fifties or sixties with acute or convalescent COVID-19. Sequenced: peripheral blood. The chain recombines TRBV19 with TRBJ1-1, with a tentative D call TRBD1 (5 bases). The CDR3 region is CASSSPGRTEAFF. The CDR3, as DNA: TGTGCCAGTAGTTCCCCAGGGAGGACTGAAGCTTTCTTT.